These 22 T cell receptor beta chains share one sample of origin, sequenced in a study of T cell responses to AZD1222 COVID-19 vaccine. TCRdb keeps only in-frame clones here, not all; method: immunoSEQ multiplex PCR. The data show some 120,000 clones, approximately 92% seen once. Sequenced here: peripheral blood, sampled on day 0 of AZD1222 vaccination. The receptors here all came from an adult in good health.

This chain links TRBV4-1 with TRBJ1-5, with D unresolved. The germline CDR1 and CDR2 sequences are MGHRA and YSYEKL. The CDR3 sequence is 14 residues long. The V gene lost 1 base and the J gene lost 0 bases, with 4 bases spanning the gap. The CDR3 bases are TGCGCCAGCAGCCAAGGGAATAGCAATCAGCCCCAGCATTTT. Encoded protein: CASSQGNSNQPQHF.

Regarding this clone: Distinct nucleotide sequences in the sample also encode this CDR3. This chain uses TRBV18 with TRBJ1-2; D not resolved. Germline V gene sequence: CDR1 KGHSH, CDR2 LQKENI. Trimming left V 3 bases short and J 0 bases short, with 8 bases between. CDR3 length equals 14 residues. The CDR3 is CASSPDRANYGYTF. The CDR3 bases are TGTGCCAGCTCACCCGACCGTGCTAACTATGGCTACACCTTC.

This sequence joins TRBV28 and TRBJ1-3; D call uncertain. The CDR3 length is 14 residues. V shed 4 bases and J shed 4 bases, with 11 bases lying between them. Germline CDR1 MDHEN, CDR2 SYDVKM. In nucleotides, the CDR3 is TGTGCCAGCAGTTCAAGAAACCAGGGAAACACCATATATTTT. This gives the protein CASSSRNQGNTIYF.

The chain recombines TRBV29-1 with TRBJ2-7; 8 nucleotides agree with TRBD1. The J segment lost 3 bases and the V segment lost 6 bases, leaving 4 bases of the junction unmatched. This CDR3 comprises 12 residues. The germline V gene has CDR1 SQVTM and CDR2 ANQGSEA. CDR3 bases: TGCAGCGTGACAGGGGAAATCTACGAGCAGTACTTC. Translating it yields CSVTGEIYEQYF.

The chain links TRBV7-6 to TRBJ2-1; 12 bases match TRBD2. Losses at the gene ends were 5 bases for V and 3 bases for J; bases not matched to a gene: 8. The CDR3 loop spans 17 amino acids. CDR1 SGHVS and CDR2 FNYEAQ come from the germline V gene. CDR3 sequence reads: CASSPVGTSGRYNEQFF. The CDR3 nucleotides are TGTGCCAGCAGCCCAGTGGGGACTAGCGGGCGCTACAATGAGCAGTTCTTC.

This chain connects TRBV19 to TRBJ1-2, with a weak D call TRBD1 (5 bases). The V end lost 7 bases, the J end lost 4 bases, and 16 bases lay between the germline ends. This CDR3 is 14 amino acids long. Germline lookup yields CDR1 LNHDA and CDR2 SQIVND (reference sequence). CDR3 protein: CASKEALGAYGYTF. The CDR3 DNA sequence: TGTGCCAGTAAAGAGGCCCTAGGGGCCTATGGCTACACCTTC.

This chain joins TRBV10-3 and TRBJ2-7, with 8 bases lining up with TRBD1. CDR1 ENHRY and CDR2 SYGVKD come from the germline V gene. The CDR3 runs to 15 residues. V lost 3 bases and J lost 0; bases outside the gene matches: 4. The CDR3 bases are TGTGCCATCAGTGATTGGGACAGGAGCTCCTACGAGCAGTACTTC. This translates into CAISDWDRSSYEQYF.

V and J are TRBV7-8 and TRBJ2-7, with 11 bases aligning to TRBD2. Per the germline V gene, CDR1 is SGHVS and CDR2 is FQNEAQ. Germline trimming cut 1 base from V and 2 bases from J; bases unmatched to any gene: 4. This CDR3 comprises 16 residues. The CDR3 nucleotides are TGTGCCAGCAGCTTAGAAATAGCGGGAGGGCCCTACGAGCAGTACTTC. This encodes CASSLEIAGGPYEQYF.

This chain uses TRBV27 with TRBJ2-1; 12 bases line up with TRBD2. V dropped 0 bases and J dropped 6; count of bases not matched to a gene: 9. The CDR3 spans 18 residues. In germline, CDR1 is MNHEY, CDR2 SMNVEV (reference sequence). The CDR3 nucleotides read TGTGCCAGCAGTTTATCGCCCCCACTAGCGGGAGGAGGCAATGAGCAGTTCTTC. Its translation: CASSLSPPLAGGGNEQFF.

The J gene is TRBJ2-7, the V gene TRBV4-1; D is uncertain. V was cut by 4 bases and J by 6 bases, with 19 bases left in between. This CDR3 has 15 amino acids. The V gene's germline CDR1 is MGHRA and CDR2 YSYEKL. The CDR3 region is CASSPRAGTTVEQYF. CDR3 bases: TGCGCCAGCAGCCCCCGGGCAGGTACCACCGTCGAGCAGTACTTC.

This chain connects TRBV19 to TRBJ2-5; 12 positions match TRBD2. The CDR3 runs to 15 residues. Trimming removed 3 bases from V and 4 bases from J; junction bases left unmatched: 3. Germline lookup yields CDR1 LNHDA and CDR2 SQIVND (reference sequence). CDR3 amino acids: CASSIRLAGAETQYF. DNA for the CDR3: TGTGCCAGTAGTATCCGACTAGCGGGAGCAGAGACCCAGTACTTC.

This clone was seen just once. This chain joins TRBV10-3 and TRBJ1-3; 9 bases agree with TRBD1. Germline loops: CDR1 ENHRY, CDR2 SYGVKD. V was clipped by 0 bases and J by 8 bases; unmatched bases: 2. The length of the CDR3 is 14 residues. CDR3 in amino acids: CAISESGQGDTIYF. In DNA form, the CDR3 reads TGTGCCATCAGTGAGTCGGGACAGGGAGACACCATATATTTT.

This chain joins TRBV2 and TRBJ2-2; D is possibly TRBD1 (7 bases). Per the germline V gene, CDR1 is SNHLY and CDR2 is FYNNEI. Trimming removed 5 bases from V and 3 bases from J, with 16 bases in between. This CDR3 region has 16 residues. The CDR3 DNA reads TGTGCCAGCAGTTCATTGGCCAGGGGGGACACCGGGGAGCTGTTTTTT. Its protein product is CASSSLARGDTGELFF.

A single count supports this clone. The J gene is TRBJ2-7, the V gene TRBV10-3; TRBD2 matches 7 bases. The V gene's germline CDR1 is ENHRY and CDR2 SYGVKD. The J segment lost 1 base and the V segment lost 8 bases, leaving 11 bases of the junction unmatched. This CDR3 has 15 amino acids. CDR3 sequence (DNA): TGTGCCATCTCAGATGGGGGAGGGCCGTCCTACGAGCAGTACTTC. Protein sequence: CAISDGGGPSYEQYF.

The rearrangement links TRBV28 to TRBJ2-2; possibly TRBD1 for D (6 bases). The ends were cut back, 8 bases at V and 7 bases at J, with 17 bases in the middle. CDR1 is MDHEN, CDR2 SYDVKM, per germline. The CDR3 loop spans 14 amino acids. The CDR3 sequence: CASWQGRVFGELFF. In DNA, the CDR3 is TGTGCCAGCTGGCAGGGGCGAGTGTTCGGGGAGCTGTTTTTT. Based on the CDR3 plus reference TRBV28 and TRBJ2-2, the full variable domain is DVKVTQSSRYLVKRTGEKVFLECVQDMDHENMFWYRQDPGLGLRLIYFSYDVKMKEKGDIPEGYSVSREKKERFSLILESASTNQTSMYLCASWQGRVFGELFFGEGSRLTVL.

The V call is TRBV5-1, the J call TRBJ2-2; 9 bases are a match to TRBD1. The CDR3 length is 17 residues. J lost 4 bases, V lost 3 bases, and 10 bases had no gene match. Germline V gives CDR1 SGHRS, CDR2 YFSETQ. The chain's CDR3 is CASSWGTGGTSTGELFF. The CDR3 DNA is TGCGCCAGCAGCTGGGGTACAGGGGGCACGAGCACCGGGGAGCTGTTTTTT.

This clone was detected many times. The CDR3 sequence is CASSQAAGESYNEQFF. The CDR3 nucleotides are TGTGCCAGCAGCCAAGCGGCGGGAGAGTCCTACAATGAGCAGTTCTTC. The genes are TRBV4-2 and TRBJ2-1; 7 bases line up with TRBD2. CDR3 size: 16 residues. Germline CDR1 and CDR2: LGHNA and YNFKEQ. The V gene end was trimmed by 1 base and the J gene end by 1 base; junction bases not matched to a gene: 4.

The chain recombines TRBV10-3 with TRBJ1-6, with D possibly TRBD1 on 5 matching bases. V was trimmed by 4 bases and J by 7 bases, leaving 11 bases between them. The germline V gene has CDR1 ENHRY and CDR2 SYGVKD. The CDR3 covers 14 residues. Written as DNA, the CDR3 is TGTGCCATCAGTGCCGGCCAGGGCAATTCACCCCTCCACTTT. It yields the protein CAISAGQGNSPLHF.

The rearrangement joins TRBV9 to TRBJ1-2; maybe TRBD1 (6 bases). With 2 bases removed from V and 2 bases from J, the gap between germline ends came to 13 bases. Germline V gives CDR1 SGDLS, CDR2 YYNGEE. The CDR3 is made up of 15 amino acids. The DNA of the CDR3 is TGTGCCAGCAGCGTCCAGACGGGGGGCAACTATGGCTACACCTTC. This translates into CASSVQTGGNYGYTF. Full variable domain (remainder filled in from reference TRBV9 and TRBJ1-2): DSGVTQTPKHLITATGQRVTLRCSPRSGDLSVYWYQQSLDQGLQFLIQYYNGEERAKGNILERFSAQQFPDLHSELNLSSLELGDSALYFCASSVQTGGNYGYTFGSGTRLTVV.

The V and J genes are TRBV3-1 (or the pseudogene TRBV3-2) and TRBJ1-5; D unresolved. Germline V gene lookup returns CDR1 LGHDT and CDR2 YNNKEL (reference sequence). Trimming stripped 1 base from V and 5 bases from J, with 12 bases between. This CDR3 has 15 residues. CDR3 loop: CASSQVSGGDQPQHF. The CDR3 DNA follows: TGTGCCAGCAGCCAAGTCTCCGGAGGAGATCAGCCCCAGCATTTT.

V and J are TRBV7-9 and TRBJ2-7; a weak D match, TRBD2 (6 bases). Trimming removed 4 bases at V and 3 bases at J, with 19 bases between. CDR1 is SEHNR and CDR2 is FQNEAQ in the germline V gene (reference sequence). This CDR3 comprises 16 residues. This chain's CDR3 is CASSSRPGEVGYEQYF. The CDR3 coding sequence is TGTGCCAGCAGCTCTCGGCCGGGGGAAGTTGGCTACGAGCAGTACTTC.

The rearrangement uses TRBV18 and TRBJ2-3, with 8 bases identical to TRBD2. Germline V CDR1 and CDR2: KGHSH, LQKENI. This CDR3 has 17 amino acids. Trimming removed 6 bases from V and 0 bases from J; junction bases left unmatched: 11. DNA for the CDR3: TGTGCCAGCTCCGGTAACATGCTAGCGGGCAGCACAGATACGCAGTATTTT. This sequence encodes CASSGNMLAGSTDTQYF.